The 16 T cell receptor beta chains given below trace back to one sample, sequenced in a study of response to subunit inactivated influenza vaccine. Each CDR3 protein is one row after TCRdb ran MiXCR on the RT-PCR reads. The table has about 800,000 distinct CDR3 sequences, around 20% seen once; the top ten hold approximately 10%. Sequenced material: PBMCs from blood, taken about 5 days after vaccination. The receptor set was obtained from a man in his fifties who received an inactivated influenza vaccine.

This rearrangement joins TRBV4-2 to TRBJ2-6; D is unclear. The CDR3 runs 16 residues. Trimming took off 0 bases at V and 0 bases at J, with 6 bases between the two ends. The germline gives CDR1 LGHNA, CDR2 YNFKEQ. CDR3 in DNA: TGTGCCAGCAGCCAAGAATGGTACTCTGGGGCCAACGTCCTGACTTTC. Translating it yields CASSQEWYSGANVLTF.

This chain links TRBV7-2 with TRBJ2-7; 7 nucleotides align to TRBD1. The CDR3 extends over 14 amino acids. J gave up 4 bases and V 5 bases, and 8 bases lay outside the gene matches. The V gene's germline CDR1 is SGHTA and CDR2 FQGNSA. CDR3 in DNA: TGTGCCAGCAGCAAGGACAGGCTACAATACGAGCAGTACTTC. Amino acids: CASSKDRLQYEQYF.

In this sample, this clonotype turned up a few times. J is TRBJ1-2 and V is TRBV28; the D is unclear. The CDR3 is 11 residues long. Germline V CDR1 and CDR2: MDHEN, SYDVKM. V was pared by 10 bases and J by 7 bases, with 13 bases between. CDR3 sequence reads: CATSTRSGYTF. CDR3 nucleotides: TGTGCCACCTCCACGCGAAGTGGCTACACCTTC.

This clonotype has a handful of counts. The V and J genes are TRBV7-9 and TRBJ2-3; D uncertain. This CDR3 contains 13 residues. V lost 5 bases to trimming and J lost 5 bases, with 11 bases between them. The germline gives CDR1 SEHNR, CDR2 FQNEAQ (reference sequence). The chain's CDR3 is CASSPYGGDTQYF. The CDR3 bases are TGTGCCAGCAGCCCATACGGCGGAGATACGCAGTATTTT.

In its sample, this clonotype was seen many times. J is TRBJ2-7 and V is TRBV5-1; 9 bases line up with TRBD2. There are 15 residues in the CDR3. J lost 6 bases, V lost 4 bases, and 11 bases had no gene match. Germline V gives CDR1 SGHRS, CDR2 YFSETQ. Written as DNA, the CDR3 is TGCGCCAGCAGCCGGGAGTTAGCGGGAGACACCGAGCAGTACTTC. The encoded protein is CASSRELAGDTEQYF. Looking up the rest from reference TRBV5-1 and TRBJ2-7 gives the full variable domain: KAGVTQTPRYLIKTRGQQVTLSCSPISGHRSVSWYQQTPGQGLQFLFEYFSETQRNKGNFPGRFSGRQFSNSRSEMNVSTLELGDSALYLCASSRELAGDTEQYFGPGTRLTVT.

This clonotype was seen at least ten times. The DNA of the CDR3 is TGTGCCAGCAGTGGGTTCAGATACAATGAGCAGTTCTTC. This translates into CASSGFRYNEQFF. The chain has TRBV25-1 and TRBJ2-1, with D hard to call. Germline V gene sequence: CDR1 MGHDK, CDR2 SYGVNS. V was clipped by 4 bases and J by 4 bases, with 8 bases between them. There are 13 residues in the CDR3.

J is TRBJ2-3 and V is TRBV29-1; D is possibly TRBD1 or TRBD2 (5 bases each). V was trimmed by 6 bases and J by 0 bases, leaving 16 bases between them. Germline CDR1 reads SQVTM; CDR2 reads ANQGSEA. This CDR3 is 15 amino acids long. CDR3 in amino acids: CSVVSGTVSTDTQYF. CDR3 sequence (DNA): TGCAGCGTCGTAAGTGGGACGGTTAGCACAGATACGCAGTATTTT.

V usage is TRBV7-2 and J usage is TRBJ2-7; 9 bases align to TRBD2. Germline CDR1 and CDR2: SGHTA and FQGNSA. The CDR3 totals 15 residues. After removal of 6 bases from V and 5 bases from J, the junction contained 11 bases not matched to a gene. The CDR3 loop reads CASRFSGRGFHEQYF. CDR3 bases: TGTGCCAGCAGATTTAGCGGGAGAGGTTTCCACGAGCAGTACTTC.

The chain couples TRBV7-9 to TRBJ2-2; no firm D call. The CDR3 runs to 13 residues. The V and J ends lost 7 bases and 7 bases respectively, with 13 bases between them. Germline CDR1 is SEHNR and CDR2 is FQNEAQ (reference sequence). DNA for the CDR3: TGTGCCAGCATATATCTGATTGGCGGGGAGCTGTTTTTT. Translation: CASIYLIGGELFF.

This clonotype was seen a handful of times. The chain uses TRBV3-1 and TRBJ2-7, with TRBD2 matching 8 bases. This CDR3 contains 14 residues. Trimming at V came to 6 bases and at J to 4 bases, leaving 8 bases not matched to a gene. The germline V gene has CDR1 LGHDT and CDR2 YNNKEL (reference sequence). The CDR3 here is CASRKSGSAYEQYF. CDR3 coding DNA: TGTGCCAGCAGAAAGAGCGGGAGTGCTTACGAGCAGTACTTC.

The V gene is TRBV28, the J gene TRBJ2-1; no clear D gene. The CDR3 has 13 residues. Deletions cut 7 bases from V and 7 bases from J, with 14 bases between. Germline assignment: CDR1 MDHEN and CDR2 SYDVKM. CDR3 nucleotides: TGTGCCAGCACAACCTCCGGGCGGAATGAGCAGTTCTTC. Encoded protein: CASTTSGRNEQFF.

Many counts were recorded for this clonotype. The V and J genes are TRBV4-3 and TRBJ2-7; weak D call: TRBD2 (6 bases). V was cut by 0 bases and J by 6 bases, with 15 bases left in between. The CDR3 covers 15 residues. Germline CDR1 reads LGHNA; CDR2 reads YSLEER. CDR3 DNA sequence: TGCGCCAGCAGCCAAGACGGGGACTTCGCGGGCGAGCAGTACTTC. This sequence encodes CASSQDGDFAGEQYF.

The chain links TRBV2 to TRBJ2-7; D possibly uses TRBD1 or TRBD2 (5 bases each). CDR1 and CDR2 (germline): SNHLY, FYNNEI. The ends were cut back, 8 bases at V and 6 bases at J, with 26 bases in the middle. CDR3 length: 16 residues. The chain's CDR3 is CASGQSGQGHRGEQYF. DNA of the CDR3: TGTGCCAGCGGCCAATCGGGCCAGGGCCATCGGGGCGAGCAGTACTTC.

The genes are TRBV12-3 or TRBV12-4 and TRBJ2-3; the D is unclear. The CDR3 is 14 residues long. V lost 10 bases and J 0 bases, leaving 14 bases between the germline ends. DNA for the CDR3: TGTGCCACTCGCGGTAGCCTGAGCACAGATACGCAGTATTTT. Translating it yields CATRGSLSTDTQYF.

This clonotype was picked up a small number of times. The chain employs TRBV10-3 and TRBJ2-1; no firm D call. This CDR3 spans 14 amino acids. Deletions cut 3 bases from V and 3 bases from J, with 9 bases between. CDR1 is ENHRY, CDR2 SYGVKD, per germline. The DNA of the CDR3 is TGTGCCATCAGTGACCAGACGCACTACAATGAGCAGTTCTTC. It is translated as CAISDQTHYNEQFF.

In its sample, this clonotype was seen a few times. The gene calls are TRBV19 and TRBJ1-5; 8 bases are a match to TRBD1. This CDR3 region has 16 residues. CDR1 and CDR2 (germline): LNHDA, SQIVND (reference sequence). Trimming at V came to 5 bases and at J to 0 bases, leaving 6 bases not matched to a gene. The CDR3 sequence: CASSVGTGPSNQPQHF. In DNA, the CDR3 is TGTGCCAGTAGTGTCGGGACAGGTCCTAGCAATCAGCCCCAGCATTTT.